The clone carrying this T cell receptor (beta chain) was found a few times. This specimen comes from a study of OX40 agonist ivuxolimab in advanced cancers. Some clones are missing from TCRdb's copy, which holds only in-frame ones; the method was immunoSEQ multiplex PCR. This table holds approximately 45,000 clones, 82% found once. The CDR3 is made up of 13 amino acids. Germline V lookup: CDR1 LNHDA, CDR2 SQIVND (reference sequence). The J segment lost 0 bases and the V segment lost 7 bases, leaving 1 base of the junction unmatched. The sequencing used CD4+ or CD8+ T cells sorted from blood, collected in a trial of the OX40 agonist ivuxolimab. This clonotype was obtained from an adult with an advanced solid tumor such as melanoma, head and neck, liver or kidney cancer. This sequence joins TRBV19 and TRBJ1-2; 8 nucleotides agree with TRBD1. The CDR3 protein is CASTGGPNYGYTF. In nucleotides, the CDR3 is TGTGCCAGTACAGGGGGCCCTAACTATGGCTACACCTTC.